The text below deals with one T cell receptor beta chain. The table came from immunoSEQ multiplex PCR; TCRdb's copy has only in-frame clones and leaves some out. The table shows about 180,000 clones, with approximately 87% occurring only once. The entry originates in a study of blood T cell repertoires in COVID-19. Across the study: Both acute and convalescent COVID-19 samples were obtained from the United States, Italy and Spain.

Seattle patient enrollment occurred during active infection, with longitudinal follow-up thereafter. The sequence derives from a woman in her 70s with COVID-19, enrolled during active disease. The sequencing input was peripheral blood.

This CDR3 is CASTPGGLYNEQFF. The CDR3 DNA reads as TGTGCCAGCACCCCGGGAGGGTTATACAATGAGCAGTTCTTC. The chain combines TRBV28 with TRBJ2-1, with 8 bases identical to TRBD2. Germline V gene lookup returns CDR1 MDHEN and CDR2 SYDVKM. V shed 7 bases, J shed 4 bases, and the junction held 6 bases outside the gene matches. CDR3 length: 14 residues.